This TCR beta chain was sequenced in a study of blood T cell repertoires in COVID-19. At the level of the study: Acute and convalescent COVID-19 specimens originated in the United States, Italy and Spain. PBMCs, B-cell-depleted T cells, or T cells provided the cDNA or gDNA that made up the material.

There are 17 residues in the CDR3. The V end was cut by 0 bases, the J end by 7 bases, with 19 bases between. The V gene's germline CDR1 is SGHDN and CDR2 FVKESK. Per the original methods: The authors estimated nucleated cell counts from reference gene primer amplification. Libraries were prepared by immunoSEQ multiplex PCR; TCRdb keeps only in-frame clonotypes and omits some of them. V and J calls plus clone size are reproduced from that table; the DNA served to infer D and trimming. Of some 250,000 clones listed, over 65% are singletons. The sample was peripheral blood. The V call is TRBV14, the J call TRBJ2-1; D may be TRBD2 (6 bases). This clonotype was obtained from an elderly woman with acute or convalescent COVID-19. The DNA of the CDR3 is TGTGCCAGCAGCCAAGATTCCCGGCGGGGCAAAGGTAATGAGCAGTTCTTC. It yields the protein CASSQDSRRGKGNEQFF.